This T cell receptor beta chain was sequenced in a study of cytomegalovirus exposure and HLA in healthy donors. Study-level findings and limits: The study designated fewer than 200 TCR beta chains cytomegalovirus-associated. Whilst most TCR sequences proved rare, a subset of public TCRs occurred across many donors. The later analysis indicated that the majority of CMV-associated TCR beta chains appeared HLA-restricted. Immune exposure information available was restricted to CMV serostatus.

This CDR3 is built from 15 residues. Trimming took 3 bases from V and 1 from J, leaving 14 bases between them. CDR1 and CDR2 (germline): SGHDT, YYEEEE. Both 60 Vbeta primers and 13 Jbeta primers went into the PCR. Using immunoSEQ multiplex PCR, the repertoire was profiled, and TCRdb retains in-frame clones only, with some absent. The table lists under 110,000 clones, 75% of them singletons. With respect to this clone: Its antigen is still unknown.

The origin of this receptor is a man aged 50 to 60 in good health and CMV-seronegative. The rearrangement uses TRBV5-6 and TRBJ2-7, with D possibly TRBD2 on 5 matching bases. Sequenced material: PBMCs. CDR3 sequence reads: CASSSDYGESYEQYF. The CDR3 coding sequence is TGTGCCAGCAGCTCCGACTACGGGGAGTCCTACGAGCAGTACTTC.